This is a list of T cell receptor beta chains from one sample in a study of Graves' ophthalmopathy and Graves' hyperthyroidism. TCRdb re-called the multiplex PCR reads with MiXCR, one entry per CDR3 protein. The sample holds roughly 380,000 distinct CDR3 sequences, 15% to 17% seen once. Sequencing was done on a sample of peripheral blood. Receptors originate from a woman between 18 and 30 years old with stable Graves' hyperthyroidism. The CDR3 runs from the conserved cysteine through the conserved F or W. Clone size is stated in some rows and not others, as once, few, many or a class when expanded.

clone size: .; V gene: TRBV4-1; J gene: TRBJ2-7; CDR3 protein: CASSHSTGGLRSEQYF
clone size: many; V gene: TRBV7-2; J gene: TRBJ2-2; CDR3 protein: CASSFLQGGGELFF
clone size: once; V gene: TRBV28; J gene: TRBJ2-7; CDR3 protein: CASGPWTGLFYEQYF
clone size: many; V gene: TRBV27; J gene: TRBJ2-7; CDR3 protein: CASSLRTAGGPYEQYF
clone size: many; V gene: TRBV11-2; J gene: TRBJ2-7; CDR3 protein: CASSLVSTGDEQYF
clone size: many; V gene: TRBV29-1; J gene: TRBJ2-7; CDR3 protein: CSVTDRVYEQYF
clone size: many; V gene: TRBV5-1; J gene: TRBJ1-2; CDR3 protein: CASSLGSGRNYGYTF
clone size: many; V gene: TRBV12-3/TRBV12-4; J gene: TRBJ1-2; CDR3 protein: CASSPRTGGSGGYTF
clone size: many; V gene: TRBV19; J gene: TRBJ2-7; CDR3 protein: CASSIDHRTSGRYEQYF
clone size: few; V gene: TRBV3-1; J gene: TRBJ2-5; CDR3 protein: CASSQARGTSGAGTQYF
clone size: many; V gene: TRBV29-1; J gene: TRBJ1-2; CDR3 protein: CSVEGGQGNYGYTF
clone size: many; V gene: TRBV6-1; J gene: TRBJ1-5; CDR3 protein: CASGERDSYQPQHF
clone size: many; V gene: TRBV19; J gene: TRBJ2-7; CDR3 protein: CASRQFGNSGTGFYEQYF
clone size: many; V gene: TRBV7-2; J gene: TRBJ1-2; CDR3 protein: CASSSSRRRLYGYTF
clone size: many; V gene: TRBV12-3/TRBV12-4; J gene: TRBJ1-2; CDR3 protein: CASSLRRGANGYTF
clone size: many; V gene: TRBV7-2; J gene: TRBJ2-7; CDR3 protein: CASSSGPGESSYEQYF
clone size: few; V gene: TRBV7-8; J gene: TRBJ1-2; CDR3 protein: CASSLAGTGSAKNYGYTF
clone size: .; V gene: TRBV7-9; J gene: TRBJ2-7; CDR3 protein: CASSLKDWAYEQYF
clone size: many; V gene: TRBV6-1; J gene: TRBJ1-5; CDR3 protein: CASSEGGSQYHQPQHF
clone size: many; V gene: TRBV12-3/TRBV12-4; J gene: TRBJ1-2; CDR3 protein: CASSEDPFGGYTF
clone size: .; V gene: TRBV6-1; J gene: TRBJ2-7; CDR3 protein: CASSAAGTLYEQYF
clone size: many; V gene: TRBV5-1; J gene: TRBJ1-6; CDR3 protein: CASSSGGTEYSPLHF
clone size: .; V gene: TRBV14; J gene: TRBJ2-6; CDR3 protein: CASSGIRGTGANVLTF
clone size: many; V gene: TRBV19; J gene: TRBJ1-6; CDR3 protein: CASSPGQPNSPLHF